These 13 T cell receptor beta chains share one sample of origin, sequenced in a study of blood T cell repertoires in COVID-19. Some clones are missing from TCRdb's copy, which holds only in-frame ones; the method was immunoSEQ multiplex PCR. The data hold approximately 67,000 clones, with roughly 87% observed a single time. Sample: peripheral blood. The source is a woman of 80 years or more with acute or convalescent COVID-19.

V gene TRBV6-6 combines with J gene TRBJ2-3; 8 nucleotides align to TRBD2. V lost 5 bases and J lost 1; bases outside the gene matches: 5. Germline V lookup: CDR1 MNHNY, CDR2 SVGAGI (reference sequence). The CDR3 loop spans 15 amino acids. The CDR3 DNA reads TGTGCCAGCAGTAGAGGAGCGGGGGGCACAGATACGCAGTATTTT. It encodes CASSRGAGGTDTQYF.

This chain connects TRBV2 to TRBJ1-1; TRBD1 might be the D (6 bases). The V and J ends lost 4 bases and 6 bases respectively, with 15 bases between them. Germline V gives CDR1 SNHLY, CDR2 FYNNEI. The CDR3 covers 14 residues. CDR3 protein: CASSVLKGGAEAFF. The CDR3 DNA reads TGTGCCAGCAGTGTTTTGAAAGGGGGTGCTGAAGCTTTCTTT.

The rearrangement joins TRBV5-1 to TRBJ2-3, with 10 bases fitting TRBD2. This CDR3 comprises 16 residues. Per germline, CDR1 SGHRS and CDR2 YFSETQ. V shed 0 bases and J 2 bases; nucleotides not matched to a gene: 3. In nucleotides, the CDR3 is TGCGCCAGCAGCTTGGGGCTAGCGGGGGCCACAGATACGCAGTATTTT. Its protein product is CASSLGLAGATDTQYF.

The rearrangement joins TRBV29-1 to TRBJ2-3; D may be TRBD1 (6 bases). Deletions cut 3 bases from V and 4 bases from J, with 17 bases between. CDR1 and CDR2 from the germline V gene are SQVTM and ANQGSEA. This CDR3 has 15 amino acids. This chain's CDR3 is CSVEVWGQVADTQYF. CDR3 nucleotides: TGCAGCGTTGAGGTGTGGGGGCAGGTGGCAGATACGCAGTATTTT.

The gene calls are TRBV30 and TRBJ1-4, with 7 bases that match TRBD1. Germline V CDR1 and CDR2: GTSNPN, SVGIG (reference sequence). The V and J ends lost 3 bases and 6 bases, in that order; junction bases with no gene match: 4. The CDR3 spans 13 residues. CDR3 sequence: CAWRRQGYEKLFF. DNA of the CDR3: TGTGCCTGGAGACGACAGGGTTATGAAAAACTGTTTTTT.

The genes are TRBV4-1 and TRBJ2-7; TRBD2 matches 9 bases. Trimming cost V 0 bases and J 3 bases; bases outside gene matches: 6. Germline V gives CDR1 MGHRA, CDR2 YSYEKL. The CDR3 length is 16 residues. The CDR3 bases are TGCGCCAGCAGCCAAGATTTTGGCGGGAGGGGCTACGAGCAGTACTTC. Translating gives CASSQDFGGRGYEQYF.

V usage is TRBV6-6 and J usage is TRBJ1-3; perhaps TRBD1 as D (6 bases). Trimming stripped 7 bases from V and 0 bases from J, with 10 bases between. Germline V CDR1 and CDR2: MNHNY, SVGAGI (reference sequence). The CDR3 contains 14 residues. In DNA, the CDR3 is TGTGCCAGCATAAGAGGGGGCTCTGGAAACACCATATATTTT. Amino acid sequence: CASIRGGSGNTIYF.

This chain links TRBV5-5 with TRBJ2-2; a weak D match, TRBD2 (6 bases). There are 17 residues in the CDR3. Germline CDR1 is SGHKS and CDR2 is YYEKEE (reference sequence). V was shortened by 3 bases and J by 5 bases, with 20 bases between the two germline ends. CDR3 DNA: TGTGCCAGCAGCTGGCCCTCCACTAGCCGCCGGACCGGGGAGCTGTTTTTT. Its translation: CASSWPSTSRRTGELFF.

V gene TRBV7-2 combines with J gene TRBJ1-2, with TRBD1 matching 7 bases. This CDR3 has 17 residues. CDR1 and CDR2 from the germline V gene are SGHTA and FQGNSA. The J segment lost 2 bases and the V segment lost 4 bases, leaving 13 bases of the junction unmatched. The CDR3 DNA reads TGTGCCAGCAGCTCGACTCGAAGACAGGGTCGCAACTATGGCTACACCTTC. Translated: CASSSTRRQGRNYGYTF. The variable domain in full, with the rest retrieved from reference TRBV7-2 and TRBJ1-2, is GAGVSQSPSNKVTEKGKDVELRCDPISGHTALYWYRQSLGQGLEFLIYFQGNSAPDKSGLPSDRFSAERTGGSVSTLTIQRTQQEDSAVYLCASSSTRRQGRNYGYTFGSGTRLTVV.

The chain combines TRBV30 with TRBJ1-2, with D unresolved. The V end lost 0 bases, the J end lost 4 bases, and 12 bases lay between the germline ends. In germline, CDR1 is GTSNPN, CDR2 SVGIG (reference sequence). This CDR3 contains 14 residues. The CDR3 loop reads CAWSVGLLSYGYTF. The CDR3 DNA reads TGTGCCTGGAGTGTAGGACTGCTGAGCTATGGCTACACCTTC. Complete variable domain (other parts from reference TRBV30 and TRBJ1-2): SQTIHQWPATLVQPVGSPLSLECTVEGTSNPNLYWYRQAAGRGLQLLFYSVGIGQISSEVPQNLSASRPQDRQFILSSKKLLLSDSGFYLCAWSVGLLSYGYTFGSGTRLTVV.

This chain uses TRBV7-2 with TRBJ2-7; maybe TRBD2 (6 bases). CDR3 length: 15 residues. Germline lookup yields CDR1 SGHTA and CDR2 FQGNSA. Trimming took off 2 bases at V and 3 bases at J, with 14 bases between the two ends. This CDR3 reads CASSLRDLFFYEQYF. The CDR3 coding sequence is TGTGCCAGCAGCTTAAGGGACTTATTCTTCTACGAGCAGTACTTC.

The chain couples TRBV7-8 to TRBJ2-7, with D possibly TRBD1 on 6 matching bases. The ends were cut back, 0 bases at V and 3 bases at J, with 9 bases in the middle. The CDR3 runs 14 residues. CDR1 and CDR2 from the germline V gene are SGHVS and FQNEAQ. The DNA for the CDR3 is TGTGCCAGCAGCTTAGCGTTACAGGGCTACGAGCAGTACTTC. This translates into CASSLALQGYEQYF.

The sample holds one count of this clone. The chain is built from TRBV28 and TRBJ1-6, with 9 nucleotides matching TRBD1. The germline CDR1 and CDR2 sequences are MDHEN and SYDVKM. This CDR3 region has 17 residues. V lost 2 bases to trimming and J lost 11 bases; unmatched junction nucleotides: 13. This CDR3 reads CASSLPRDRVTGTPLHF. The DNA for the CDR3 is TGTGCCAGCAGTTTACCCCGGGACAGGGTAACGGGAACACCCCTCCACTTT.